Below, one TCR beta chain is given with its context. This record comes from a study of T cells in localized non-small cell lung cancer. Clones were sequenced by immunoSEQ multiplex PCR, and TCRdb holds only the in-frame ones, with some missing. The sample shows several thousand clones, less than 30% of them seen only once. CDR3 size: 15 residues. Trimming left V 3 bases short and J 6 bases short, with 17 bases between. Germline V gene sequence: CDR1 SGHNT, CDR2 YENEEA. V gene TRBV11-3 combines with J gene TRBJ1-2; possible D gene TRBD1, 5 bases. The starting material was lung tumor tissue, obtained before any cancer treatment. The sequence came from a man aged 35 to 69 with stage III lung adenocarcinoma. CDR3 nucleotide sequence: TGTGCCAGCAGCTTGCAGGGAACTATTTTTCATGGCTACACCTTC. This gives the protein CASSLQGTIFHGYTF. Together with reference TRBV11-3 and TRBJ1-2, the CDR3 gives the full variable domain: EAGVVQSPRYKIIEKKQPVAFWCNPISGHNTLYWYLQNLGQGPELLIRYENEEAVDDSQLPKDRFSAERLKGVDSTLKIQPAELGDSAVYLCASSLQGTIFHGYTFGSGTRLTVV.